This T cell receptor beta chain was observed in a study of T cell changes during pregnancy in multiple sclerosis. The table came from immunoSEQ multiplex PCR; TCRdb's copy has only in-frame clones and leaves some out. This sample yields 93,000 or so clones, of which approximately 89% are seen a single time; under 0.95% belongs to the top ten. The CDR3 spans 19 residues. Looked up from germline, CDR1 is LGHNA and CDR2 is YNFKEQ. V shed 1 base and J 3 bases; nucleotides not matched to a gene: 11. This TCR was recovered from a female donor with multiple sclerosis, enrolled in a pregnancy study. Sequenced material: peripheral blood, taken before pregnancy. The rearrangement uses TRBV4-2 and TRBJ2-2; 10 nucleotides match TRBD2. CDR3 bases: TGTGCCAGCAGCCAAGGTCAAGGGGGGCTAGCGGGAGACACCGGGGAGCTGTTTTTT. Translating it yields CASSQGQGGLAGDTGELFF.